The present T cell receptor (beta chain) was sequenced within a study of blood T cell repertoires in COVID-19. Per the authors' pipeline: Estimation of nucleated cell counts relied on the amplification of reference gene primers. The data were produced by immunoSEQ multiplex PCR, yet TCRdb's version contains in-frame clones alone and is incomplete. That table furnishes V, J and clone size, whereas the DNA furnished D and trimming. This sample has some 350,000 clones, with about 90% found just once. The participants were between roughly 18 and 100 years old and came from about two dozen US areas. In assigning cohorts, the study relied on participant-reported clinical history. Concerning this clone itself: Other DNA sequences in the same sample also yield this CDR3.

The V end lost 3 bases, the J end lost 7 bases, and 8 bases lay between the germline ends. The CDR3 length is 11 residues. In germline, CDR1 is SGHDT, CDR2 YYEEEE. The chain links TRBV5-6 to TRBJ2-7; a possible D gene is TRBD1 (7 bases). This receptor was taken from a man aged 30-40 years who had recovered from COVID-19. Sequenced input: PBMCs or T cells enriched from blood (not recorded which). The CDR3 coding sequence is TGTGCCAGCAGCTCAGGGGGGGAGCAGTACTTC. Its protein is CASSSGGEQYF.